The clone carrying this TCR beta chain turned up a few times. Its antigen is unknown. The data originate from a study of OX40 agonist ivuxolimab in advanced cancers. The overall study: Patients undergoing dose escalation presented with hepatocellular carcinoma, melanoma, renal cell or head and neck cancer. Earlier anti-PD-1, anti-PD-L1 or anti-CTLA-4 therapy was permitted; roughly 40% had received some. Study conclusions and caveats: In general, CD8+ T cells held more expanded clones than CD4+ did, on average.

Trimming removed 6 bases from V and 2 bases from J, with 19 bases in between. Germline CDR1 and CDR2: SQVTM and ANQGSEA. The CDR3 loop spans 15 amino acids. Exclusion applied to patients with autoimmune disease history or systemic immunosuppression. TCRdb keeps only in-frame clones here, not all; method: immunoSEQ multiplex PCR. In the table there are some 73,000 clones, around 89% of which are singletons. The sample consisted of CD4+ or CD8+ T cells sorted from blood, taken in a trial of the OX40 agonist ivuxolimab. The V gene is TRBV29-1, the J gene TRBJ2-5; D is ambiguous. The TCR comes from an adult with an advanced solid tumor such as melanoma, head and neck, liver or kidney cancer. The CDR3 loop reads CSVVGPGLQQETQYF. Here the CDR3 DNA reads TGCAGCGTGGTTGGCCCGGGTTTGCAACAAGAGACCCAGTACTTC.